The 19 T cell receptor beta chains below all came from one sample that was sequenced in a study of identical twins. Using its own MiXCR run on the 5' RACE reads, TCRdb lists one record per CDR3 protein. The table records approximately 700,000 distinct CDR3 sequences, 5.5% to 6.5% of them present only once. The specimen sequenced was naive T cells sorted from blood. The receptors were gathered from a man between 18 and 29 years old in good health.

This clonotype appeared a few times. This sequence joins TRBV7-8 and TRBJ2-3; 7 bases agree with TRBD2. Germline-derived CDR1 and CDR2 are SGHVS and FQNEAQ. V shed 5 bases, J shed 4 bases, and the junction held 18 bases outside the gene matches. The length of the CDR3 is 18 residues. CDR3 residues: CASSDLAITREWADTQYF. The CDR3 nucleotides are TGTGCCAGCAGCGATCTAGCGATTACGCGGGAGTGGGCAGATACGCAGTATTTT.

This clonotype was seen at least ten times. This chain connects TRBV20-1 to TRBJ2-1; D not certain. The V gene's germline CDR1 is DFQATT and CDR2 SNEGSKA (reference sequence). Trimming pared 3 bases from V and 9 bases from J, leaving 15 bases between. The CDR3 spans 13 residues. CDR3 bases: TGCAGTGCTAGTTCTCTCCGTTCCCGTGAGCAGTTCTTC. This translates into CSASSLRSREQFF.

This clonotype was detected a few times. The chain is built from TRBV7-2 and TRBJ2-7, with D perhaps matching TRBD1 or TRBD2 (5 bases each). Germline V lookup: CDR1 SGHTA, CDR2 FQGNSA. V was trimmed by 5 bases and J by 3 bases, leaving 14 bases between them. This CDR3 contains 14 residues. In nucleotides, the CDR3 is TGTGCCAGCAGCAACCGGGACCGAGTCTACGAGCAGTACGTC. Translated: CASSNRDRVYEQYV.

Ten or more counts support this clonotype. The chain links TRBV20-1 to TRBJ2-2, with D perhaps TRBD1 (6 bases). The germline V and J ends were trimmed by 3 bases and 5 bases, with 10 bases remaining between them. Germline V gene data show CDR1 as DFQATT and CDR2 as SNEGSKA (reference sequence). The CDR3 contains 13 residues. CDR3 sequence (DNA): TGCAGTGCTAGTCGGCAGGGGACCGGGGAGCTGTTTTTT. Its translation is CSASRQGTGELFF.

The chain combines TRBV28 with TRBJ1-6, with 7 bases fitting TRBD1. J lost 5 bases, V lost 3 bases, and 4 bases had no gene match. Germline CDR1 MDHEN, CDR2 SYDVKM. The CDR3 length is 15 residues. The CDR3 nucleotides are TGTGCCAGCAGTTTCACAGGGGTCGATAATTCACCCCTCCACTTT. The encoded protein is CASSFTGVDNSPLHF.

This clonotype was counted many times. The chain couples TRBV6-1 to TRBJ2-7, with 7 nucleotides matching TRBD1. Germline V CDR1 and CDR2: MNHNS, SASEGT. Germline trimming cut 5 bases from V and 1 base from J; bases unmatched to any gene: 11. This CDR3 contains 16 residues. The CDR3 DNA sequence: TGTGCCAGCAGTACCCGGCAACCGGGACAGTCCTACGAGCAGTACTTC. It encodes CASSTRQPGQSYEQYF.

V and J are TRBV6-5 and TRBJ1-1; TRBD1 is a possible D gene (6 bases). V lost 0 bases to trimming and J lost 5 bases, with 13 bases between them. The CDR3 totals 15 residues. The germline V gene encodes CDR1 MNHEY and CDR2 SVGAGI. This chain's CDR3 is CASSYSGGARTEAFF. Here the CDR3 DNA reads TGTGCCAGCAGTTACTCCGGGGGGGCTCGGACTGAAGCTTTCTTT.

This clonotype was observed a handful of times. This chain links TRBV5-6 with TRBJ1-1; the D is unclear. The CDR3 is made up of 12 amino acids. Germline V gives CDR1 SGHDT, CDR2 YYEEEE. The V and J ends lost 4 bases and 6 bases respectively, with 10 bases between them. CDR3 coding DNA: TGTGCCAGCAGCCGCCGGCCGGCTGAAGCTTTCTTT. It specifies CASSRRPAEAFF.

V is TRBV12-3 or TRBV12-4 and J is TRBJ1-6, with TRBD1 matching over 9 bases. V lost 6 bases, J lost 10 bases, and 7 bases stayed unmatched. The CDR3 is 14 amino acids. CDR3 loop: CASSSDRGGSPLHF. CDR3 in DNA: TGTGCCAGCAGCTCCGACAGGGGGGGATCACCCCTCCACTTT.

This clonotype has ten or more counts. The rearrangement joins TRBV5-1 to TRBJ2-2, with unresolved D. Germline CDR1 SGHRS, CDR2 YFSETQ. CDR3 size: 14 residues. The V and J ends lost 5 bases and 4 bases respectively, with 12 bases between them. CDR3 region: CASRGPISTGELFF. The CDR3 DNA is TGCGCCAGCAGAGGCCCTATAAGCACCGGGGAGCTGTTTTTT.

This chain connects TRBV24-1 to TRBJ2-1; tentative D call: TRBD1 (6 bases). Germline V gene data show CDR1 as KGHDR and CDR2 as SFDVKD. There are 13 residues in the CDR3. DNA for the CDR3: TGTACGAGACAGGATAGCTCCTACAATGAGCAGTTCTTC. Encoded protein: CTRQDSSYNEQFF.

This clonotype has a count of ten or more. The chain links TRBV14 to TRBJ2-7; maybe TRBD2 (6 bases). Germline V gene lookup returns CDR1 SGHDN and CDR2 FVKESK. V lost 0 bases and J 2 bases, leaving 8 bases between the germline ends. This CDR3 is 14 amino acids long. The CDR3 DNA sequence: TGTGCCAGCAGCCAAGATGGAGGGCCCTACGAGCAGTACTTC. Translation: CASSQDGGPYEQYF.

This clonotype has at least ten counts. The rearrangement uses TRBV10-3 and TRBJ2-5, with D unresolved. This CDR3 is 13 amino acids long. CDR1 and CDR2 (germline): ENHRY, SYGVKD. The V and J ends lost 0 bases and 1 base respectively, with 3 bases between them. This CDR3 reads CAISESPQETQYF. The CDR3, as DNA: TGTGCCATCAGTGAGTCGCCCCAAGAGACCCAGTACTTC.

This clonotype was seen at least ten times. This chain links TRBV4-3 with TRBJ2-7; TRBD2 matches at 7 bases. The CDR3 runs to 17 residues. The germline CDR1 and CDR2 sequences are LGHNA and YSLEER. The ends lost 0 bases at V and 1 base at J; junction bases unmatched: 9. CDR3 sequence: CASSQDSRGGSSYEQYF. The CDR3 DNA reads TGCGCCAGCAGCCAAGATTCGCGGGGCGGGAGTTCCTACGAGCAGTACTTC.

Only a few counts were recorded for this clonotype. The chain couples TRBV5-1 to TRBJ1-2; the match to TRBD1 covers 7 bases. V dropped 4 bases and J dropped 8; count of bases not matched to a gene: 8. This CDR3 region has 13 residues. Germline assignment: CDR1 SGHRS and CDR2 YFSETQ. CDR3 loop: CASSPQDRAGYTF. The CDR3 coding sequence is TGCGCCAGCAGCCCCCAAGACAGGGCCGGCTACACCTTC. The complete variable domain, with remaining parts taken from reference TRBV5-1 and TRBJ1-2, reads KAGVTQTPRYLIKTRGQQVTLSCSPISGHRSVSWYQQTPGQGLQFLFEYFSETQRNKGNFPGRFSGRQFSNSRSEMNVSTLELGDSALYLCASSPQDRAGYTFGSGTRLTVV.

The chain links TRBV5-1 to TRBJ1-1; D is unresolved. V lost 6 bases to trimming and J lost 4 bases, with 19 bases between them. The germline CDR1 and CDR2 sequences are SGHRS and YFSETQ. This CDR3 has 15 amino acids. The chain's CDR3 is CASNLNPWWGTEAFF. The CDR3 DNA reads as TGCGCCAGCAACCTAAACCCCTGGTGGGGCACTGAAGCTTTCTTT.

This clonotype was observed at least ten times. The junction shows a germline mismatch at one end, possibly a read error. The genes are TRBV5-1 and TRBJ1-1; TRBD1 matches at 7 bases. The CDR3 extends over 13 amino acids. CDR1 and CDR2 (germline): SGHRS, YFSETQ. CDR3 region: CASSFTGDTEAFF. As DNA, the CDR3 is TGTGCCAGCAGTTTTACAGGGGATACTGAAGCTTTCTTT.

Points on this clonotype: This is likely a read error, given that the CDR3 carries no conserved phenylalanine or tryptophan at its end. The CDR3 DNA follows: TGCAGTGGAGCCCCTCTAGCGGGAGTACCAGATACGCAGTATTCT. Protein: CSGAPLAGVPDTQYS. The chain couples TRBV20-1 to TRBJ2-3, with TRBD2 identical over 10 bases. The germline V gene encodes CDR1 DFQATT and CDR2 SNEGSKA (reference sequence). V lost 7 bases, J lost 4 bases, and 11 bases stayed unmatched. This CDR3 has 15 amino acids.

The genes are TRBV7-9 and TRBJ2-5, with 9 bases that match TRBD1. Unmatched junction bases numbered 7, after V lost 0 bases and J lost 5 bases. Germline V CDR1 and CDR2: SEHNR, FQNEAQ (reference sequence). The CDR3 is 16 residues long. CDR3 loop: CASSLAVNRGLETQYF. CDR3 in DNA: TGTGCCAGCAGCTTAGCGGTTAACAGGGGGCTCGAGACCCAGTACTTC.